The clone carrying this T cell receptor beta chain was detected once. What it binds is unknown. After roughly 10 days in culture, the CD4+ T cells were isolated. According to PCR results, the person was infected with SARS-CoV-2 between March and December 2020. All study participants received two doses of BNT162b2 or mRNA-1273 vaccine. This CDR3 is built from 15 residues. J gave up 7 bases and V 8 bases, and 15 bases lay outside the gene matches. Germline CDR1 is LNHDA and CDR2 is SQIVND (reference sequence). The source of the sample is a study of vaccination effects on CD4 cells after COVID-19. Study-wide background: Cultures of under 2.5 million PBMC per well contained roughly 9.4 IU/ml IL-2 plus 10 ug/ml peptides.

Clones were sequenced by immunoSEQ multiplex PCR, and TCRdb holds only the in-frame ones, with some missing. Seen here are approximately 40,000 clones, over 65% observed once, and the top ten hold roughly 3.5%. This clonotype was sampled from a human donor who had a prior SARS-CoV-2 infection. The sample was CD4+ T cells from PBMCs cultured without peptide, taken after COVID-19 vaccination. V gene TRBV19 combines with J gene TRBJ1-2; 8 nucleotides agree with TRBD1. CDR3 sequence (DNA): TGTGCCAGTTCAAAAGTCGACAGGGGATTCGGTGGCTACACCTTC. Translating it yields CASSKVDRGFGGYTF.